The following is a TCR beta chain sequence with its context. The data stem from a study of blood T cell repertoires in COVID-19. Sequenced by immunoSEQ multiplex PCR; TCRdb stores in-frame clones only, minus some. The table records about 200,000 clones, about 90% of them present only once. CDR3 length equals 18 residues. The V gene is TRBV21-1, the J gene TRBJ2-5; the table assigns TRBD1, which was not confirmed against the DNA. TRBV21-1 is given as a pseudogene. The source material was peripheral blood. The clonotype was recovered from a man between 40 and 49 years old with active or convalescent COVID-19. CDR3 amino acids: CASSKGTDDDRVQETQYF. DNA of the CDR3: TGTGCCAGCAGCAAAGGTACTGACGACGACAGGGTCCAAGAGACCCAGTACTTC.